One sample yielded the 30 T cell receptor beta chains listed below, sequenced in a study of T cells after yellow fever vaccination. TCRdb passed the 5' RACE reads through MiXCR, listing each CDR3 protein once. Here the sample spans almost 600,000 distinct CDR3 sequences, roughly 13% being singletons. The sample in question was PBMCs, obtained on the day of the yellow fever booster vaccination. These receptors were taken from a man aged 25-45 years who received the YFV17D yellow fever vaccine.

CDR3 coding DNA: TGTGCCAGCAGCCTGCCATTAAGCGGAGCCTCCTACAATGAGCAGTTCTTC. Its protein is CASSLPLSGASYNEQFF. This chain uses TRBV3-1 with TRBJ2-1; D is perhaps TRBD2 (5 bases). This CDR3 spans 17 amino acids. Trimming cost V 4 bases and J 0 bases, with 16 bases left between them. Germline-derived CDR1 and CDR2 are LGHDT and YNNKEL (reference sequence).

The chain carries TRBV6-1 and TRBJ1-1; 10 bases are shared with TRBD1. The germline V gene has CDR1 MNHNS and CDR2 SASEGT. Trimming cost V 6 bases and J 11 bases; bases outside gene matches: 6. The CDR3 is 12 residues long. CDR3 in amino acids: CASSGTGDVAFF. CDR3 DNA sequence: TGTGCCAGCAGCGGGACAGGGGACGTGGCTTTCTTT.

This CDR3 reads CASSLDPLAGGPTGELFF. The CDR3 DNA is TGCGCCAGCAGCTTAGACCCCCTAGCGGGAGGACCGACCGGGGAGCTGTTTTTT. The chain employs TRBV5-1 and TRBJ2-2; 11 nucleotides match TRBD2. Trimming took 2 bases from V and 5 from J; bases not matched to a gene: 11. The CDR3 is made up of 18 amino acids. Germline V lookup: CDR1 SGHRS, CDR2 YFSETQ.

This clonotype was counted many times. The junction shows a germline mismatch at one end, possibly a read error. Here the CDR3 reads CATSRDTDTQYF. Written as DNA, the CDR3 is TGTGCCACCAGTAGAGACACAGATACGCAGTATTTT. This rearrangement joins TRBV15 to TRBJ2-3; the D is unclear. The CDR3 loop spans 12 amino acids. The V gene's germline CDR1 is LNHNV and CDR2 YYDKDF (reference sequence).

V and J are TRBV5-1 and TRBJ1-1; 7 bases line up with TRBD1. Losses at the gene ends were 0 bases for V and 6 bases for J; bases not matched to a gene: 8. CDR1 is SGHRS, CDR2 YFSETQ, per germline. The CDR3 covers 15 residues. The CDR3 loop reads CASSLEALQGSEAFF. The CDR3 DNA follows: TGCGCCAGCAGCTTGGAGGCCCTACAGGGGTCTGAAGCTTTCTTT.

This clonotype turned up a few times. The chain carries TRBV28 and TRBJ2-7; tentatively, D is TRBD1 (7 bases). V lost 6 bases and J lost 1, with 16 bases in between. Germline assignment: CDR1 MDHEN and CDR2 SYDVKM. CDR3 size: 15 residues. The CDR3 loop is CASRDPGGQSYEQYF. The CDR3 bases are TGTGCCAGCAGGGATCCCGGGGGACAGTCCTACGAGCAGTACTTC.

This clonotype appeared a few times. The CDR3 spells CATSSITEYEQYF. CDR3 sequence (DNA): TGTGCCACCAGCAGTATTACCGAATACGAGCAGTACTTC. The chain joins TRBV15 to TRBJ2-7; no firm D call. The germline V gene has CDR1 LNHNV and CDR2 YYDKDF (reference sequence). Trimming stripped 3 bases from V and 4 bases from J, with 10 bases between. This CDR3 is 13 amino acids long.

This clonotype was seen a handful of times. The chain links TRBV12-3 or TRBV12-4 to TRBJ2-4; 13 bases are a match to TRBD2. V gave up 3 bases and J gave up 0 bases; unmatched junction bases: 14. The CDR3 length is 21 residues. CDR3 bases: TGTGCCAGCAGTTTGAGGTCCCTAACTAGCGGGAGGGAACTAGCCAAAAACATTCAGTACTTC. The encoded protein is CASSLRSLTSGRELAKNIQYF.

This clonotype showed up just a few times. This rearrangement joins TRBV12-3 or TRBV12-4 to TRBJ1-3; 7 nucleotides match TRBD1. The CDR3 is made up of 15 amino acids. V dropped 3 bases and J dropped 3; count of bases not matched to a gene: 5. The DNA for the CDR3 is TGTGCCAGCAGTTTTAGTACAGGGGTTGGAAACACCATATATTTT. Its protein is CASSFSTGVGNTIYF.

CDR3 in DNA: TGCGCCAGCAGCGTGGGACTATCAGGGGGGGTAGCCAAAAACATTCAGTACTTC. Translation gives CASSVGLSGGVAKNIQYF. This chain links TRBV5-1 with TRBJ2-4; D may be TRBD1 or TRBD2 (7 bases each). Germline assignment: CDR1 SGHRS and CDR2 YFSETQ. The V and J ends lost 4 bases and 0 bases respectively, with 20 bases between them. The CDR3 consists of 18 residues.

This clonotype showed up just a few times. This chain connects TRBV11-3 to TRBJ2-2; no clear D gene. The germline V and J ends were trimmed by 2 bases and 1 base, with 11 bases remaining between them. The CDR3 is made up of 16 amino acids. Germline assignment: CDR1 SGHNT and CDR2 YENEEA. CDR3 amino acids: CASSLNPPENTGELFF. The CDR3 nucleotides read TGTGCCAGCAGCTTAAATCCCCCTGAGAACACCGGGGAGCTGTTTTTT.

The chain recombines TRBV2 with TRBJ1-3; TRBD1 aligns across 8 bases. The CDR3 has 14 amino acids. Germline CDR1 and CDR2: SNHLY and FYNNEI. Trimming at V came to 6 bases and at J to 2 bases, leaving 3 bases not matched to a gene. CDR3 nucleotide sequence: TGTGCCAGCAGAAGGACAGGGACTGGAAACACCATATATTTT. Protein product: CASRRTGTGNTIYF. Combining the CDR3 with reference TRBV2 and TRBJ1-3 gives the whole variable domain EPEVTQTPSHQVTQMGQEVILRCVPISNHLYFYWYRQILGQKVEFLVSFYNNEISEKSEIFDDQFSVERPDGSNFTLKIRSTKLEDSAMYFCASRRTGTGNTIYFGEGSWLTVV.

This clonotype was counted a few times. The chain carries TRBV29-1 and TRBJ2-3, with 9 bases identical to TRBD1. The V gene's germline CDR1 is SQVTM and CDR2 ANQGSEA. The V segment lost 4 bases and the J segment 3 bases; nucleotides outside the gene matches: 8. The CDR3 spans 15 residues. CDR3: CSVVFLGQGTDTQYF. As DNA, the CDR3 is TGCAGCGTTGTGTTTCTGGGACAGGGTACAGATACGCAGTATTTT.

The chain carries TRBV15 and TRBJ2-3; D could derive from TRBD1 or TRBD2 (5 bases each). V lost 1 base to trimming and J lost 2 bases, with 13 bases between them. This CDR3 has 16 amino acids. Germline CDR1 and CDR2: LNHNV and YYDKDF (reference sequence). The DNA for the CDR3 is TGTGCCACCAGCAGAGGGGTCCGGGGCTTCACAGATACGCAGTATTTT. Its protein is CATSRGVRGFTDTQYF.

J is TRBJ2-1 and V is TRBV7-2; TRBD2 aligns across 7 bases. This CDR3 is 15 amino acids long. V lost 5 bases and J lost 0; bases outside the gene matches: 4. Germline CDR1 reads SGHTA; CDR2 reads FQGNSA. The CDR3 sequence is CASSTSDPSYNEQFF. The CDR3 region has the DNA TGTGCCAGCAGCACTAGCGATCCCTCCTACAATGAGCAGTTCTTC.

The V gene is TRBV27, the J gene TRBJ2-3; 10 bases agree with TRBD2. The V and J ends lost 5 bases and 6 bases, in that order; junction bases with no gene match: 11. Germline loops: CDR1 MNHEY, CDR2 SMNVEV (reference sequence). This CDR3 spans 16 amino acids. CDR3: CASSPLSSGGRDTQYF. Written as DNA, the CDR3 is TGTGCCAGCAGTCCCCTGTCTAGCGGGGGAAGGGATACGCAGTATTTT.

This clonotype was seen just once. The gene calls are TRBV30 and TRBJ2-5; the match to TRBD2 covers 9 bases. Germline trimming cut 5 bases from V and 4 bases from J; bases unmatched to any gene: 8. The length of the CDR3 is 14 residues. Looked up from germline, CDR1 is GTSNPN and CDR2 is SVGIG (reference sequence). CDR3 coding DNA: TGTGCCTGGGCTAGCGGGACCTGGGGAGAGACCCAGTACTTC. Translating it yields CAWASGTWGETQYF.

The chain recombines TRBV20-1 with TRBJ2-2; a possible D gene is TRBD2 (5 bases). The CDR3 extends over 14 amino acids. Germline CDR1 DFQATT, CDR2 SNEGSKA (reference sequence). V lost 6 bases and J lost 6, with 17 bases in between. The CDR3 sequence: CSASFEGAAGELFF. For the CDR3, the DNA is TGCAGTGCCTCGTTTGAGGGTGCGGCCGGGGAGCTGTTTTTT.

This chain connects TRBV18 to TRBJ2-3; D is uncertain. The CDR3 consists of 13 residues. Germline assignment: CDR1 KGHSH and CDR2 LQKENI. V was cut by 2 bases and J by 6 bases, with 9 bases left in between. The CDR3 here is CASSPGSGDTQYF. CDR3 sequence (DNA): TGTGCCAGCTCACCAGGAAGTGGGGATACGCAGTATTTT.

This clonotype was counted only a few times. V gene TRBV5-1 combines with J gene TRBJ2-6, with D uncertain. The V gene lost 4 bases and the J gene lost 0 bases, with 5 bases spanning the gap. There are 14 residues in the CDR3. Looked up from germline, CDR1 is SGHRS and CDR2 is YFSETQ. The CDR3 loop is CASSEVSGANVLTF. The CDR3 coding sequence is TGCGCCAGCAGCGAAGTCTCTGGGGCCAACGTCCTGACTTTC.

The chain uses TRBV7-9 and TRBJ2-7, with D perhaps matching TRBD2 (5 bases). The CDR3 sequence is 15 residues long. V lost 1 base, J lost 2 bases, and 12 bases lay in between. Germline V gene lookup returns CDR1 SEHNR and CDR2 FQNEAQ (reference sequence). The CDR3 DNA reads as TGTGCCAGCAGCTTAGGGGAACGGGGTGCCTACGAGCAGTACTTC. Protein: CASSLGERGAYEQYF.

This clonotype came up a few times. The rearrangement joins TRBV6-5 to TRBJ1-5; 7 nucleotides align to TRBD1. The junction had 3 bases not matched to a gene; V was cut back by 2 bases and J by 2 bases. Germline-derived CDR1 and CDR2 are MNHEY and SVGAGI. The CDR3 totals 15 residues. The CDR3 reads CASSYDRAGNQPQHF. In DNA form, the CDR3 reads TGTGCCAGCAGTTACGACAGGGCGGGCAATCAGCCCCAGCATTTT.

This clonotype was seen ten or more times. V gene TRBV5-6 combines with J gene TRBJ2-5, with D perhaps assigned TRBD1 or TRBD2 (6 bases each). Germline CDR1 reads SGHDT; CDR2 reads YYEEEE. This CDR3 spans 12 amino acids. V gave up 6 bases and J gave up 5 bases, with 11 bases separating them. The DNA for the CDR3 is TGTGCCAGCACAGGAGGGGGGGAGACCCAGTACTTC. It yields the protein CASTGGGETQYF. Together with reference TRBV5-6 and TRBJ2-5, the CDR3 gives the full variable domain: DAGVTQSPTHLIKTRGQQVTLRCSPKSGHDTVSWYQQALGQGPQFIFQYYEEEERQRGNFPDRFSGHQFPNYSSELNVNALLLGDSALYLCASTGGGETQYFGPGTRLLVL.

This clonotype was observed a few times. The CDR3 sequence: CASSLVGAGAGVGEQFF. CDR3 nucleotide sequence: TGCGCCAGCAGCCTGGTAGGAGCAGGGGCGGGAGTGGGTGAGCAGTTCTTC. This rearrangement joins TRBV5-1 to TRBJ2-1; possibly TRBD2 for D (7 bases). The V gene lost 4 bases and the J gene lost 9 bases, with 26 bases spanning the gap. Looked up from germline, CDR1 is SGHRS and CDR2 is YFSETQ. CDR3 length equals 17 residues.

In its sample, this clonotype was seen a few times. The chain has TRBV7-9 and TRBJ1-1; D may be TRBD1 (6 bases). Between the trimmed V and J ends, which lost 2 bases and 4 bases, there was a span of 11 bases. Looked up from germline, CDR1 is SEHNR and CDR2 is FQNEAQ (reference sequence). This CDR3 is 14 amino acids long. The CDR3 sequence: CASSLPGAGTEAFF. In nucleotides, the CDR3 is TGTGCCAGCAGCTTACCGGGGGCAGGCACTGAAGCTTTCTTT.

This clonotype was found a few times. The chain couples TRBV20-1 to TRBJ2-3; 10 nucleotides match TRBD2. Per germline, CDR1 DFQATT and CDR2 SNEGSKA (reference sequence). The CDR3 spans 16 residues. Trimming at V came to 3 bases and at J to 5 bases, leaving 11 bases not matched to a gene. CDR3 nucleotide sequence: TGCAGTGCTAGCCCGCCACTAGCGGGAAGTAGAGATACGCAGTATTTT. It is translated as CSASPPLAGSRDTQYF.

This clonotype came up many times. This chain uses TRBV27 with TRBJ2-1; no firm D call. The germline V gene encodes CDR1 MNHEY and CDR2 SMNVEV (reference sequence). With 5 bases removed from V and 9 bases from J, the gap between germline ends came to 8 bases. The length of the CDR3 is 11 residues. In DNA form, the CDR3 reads TGTGCCAGCAGTGCCCTGGGTGAGCAGTTCTTC. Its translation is CASSALGEQFF.

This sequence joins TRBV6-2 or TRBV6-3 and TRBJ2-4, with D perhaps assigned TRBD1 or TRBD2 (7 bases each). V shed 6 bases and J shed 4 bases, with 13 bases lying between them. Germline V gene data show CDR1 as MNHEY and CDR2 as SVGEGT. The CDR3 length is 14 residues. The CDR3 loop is CASRGGGQKNIQYF. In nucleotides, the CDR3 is TGTGCCAGCAGGGGAGGGGGACAGAAAAACATTCAGTACTTC.

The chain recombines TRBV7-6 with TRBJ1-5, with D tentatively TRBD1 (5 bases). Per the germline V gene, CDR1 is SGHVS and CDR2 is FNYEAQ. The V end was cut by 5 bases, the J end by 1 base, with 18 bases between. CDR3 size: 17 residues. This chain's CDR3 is CASSAVGDRRSNQPQHF. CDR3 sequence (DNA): TGTGCCAGCAGCGCTGTCGGGGACCGACGGAGCAATCAGCCCCAGCATTTT.

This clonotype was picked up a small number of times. The CDR3 sequence is CAWRRQLSPLHF. In DNA form, the CDR3 reads TGTGCCTGGAGACGACAGCTGTCACCCCTCCACTTT. This rearrangement joins TRBV30 to TRBJ1-6; D is possibly TRBD1 (5 bases). Germline V gives CDR1 GTSNPN, CDR2 SVGIG (reference sequence). V was shortened by 3 bases and J by 10 bases, with 10 bases between the two germline ends. The CDR3 spans 12 residues.